The T cell receptor (beta chain) described here comes from a study of blood T cell repertoires in COVID-19. At the level of the study: Spain, Italy and the United States supplied samples that represented acute and convalescent COVID-19. PBMCs, B-cell-depleted T cells, or T cells provided the cDNA or gDNA that made up the material.

Authors' analysis steps: Quantification of nucleated cells was approximated via reference gene primer amplification. Sequenced by immunoSEQ multiplex PCR; TCRdb stores in-frame clones only, minus some. V, J and clone size reflect that table, while D and trimming were determined from the DNA. The sample has 200,000 or so clones; 88% are singletons. This clonotype was sampled from a man aged 65-85 years with acute or convalescent COVID-19. Specimen: peripheral blood.

For the CDR3, the DNA is TGTGCCAGCAGTGCCCCAGGGGGGTGGAACACAGATACGCAGTATTTT. Translated: CASSAPGGWNTDTQYF. The chain is built from TRBV28 and TRBJ2-3; possibly TRBD1 for D (7 bases). The CDR3 covers 16 residues. The germline gives CDR1 MDHEN, CDR2 SYDVKM. Trimming stripped 5 bases from V and 2 bases from J, with 17 bases between.